The rows below give T cell receptor beta chains drawn from one sample of a study of T cell responses to AZD1222 COVID-19 vaccine. Sequencing used immunoSEQ multiplex PCR; TCRdb keeps in-frame clones, though not all of them. Here the sample spans 120,000 or so clones, around 94% being singletons. Sequences were derived from peripheral blood, sampled on day 0 of AZD1222 vaccination. Receptor source: an adult in good health. CDR3s include the opening cysteine and the closing phenylalanine or tryptophan. D genes are given only for firm matches. Some rows have no size entry. The others give once, few or many, or a class for an expanded clone.

d_gene | j_gene | v_gene | abundance | CDR3aa | CDR3nt
TRBD1 | TRBJ2-5 | TRBV7-8 | . | CASSFDRVQETQYF | TGTGCCAGCAGCTTCGACAGGGTCCAAGAGACCCAGTACTTC
. | TRBJ2-1 | TRBV3-1/TRBV3-2 | . | CASSQDIGGWDEQFF | TGTGCCAGCAGCCAAGATATTGGAGGTTGGGATGAGCAGTTCTTC
TRBD1 | TRBJ1-6 | TRBV18 | . | CASSPGQGDESPLHF | TGTGCCAGCTCGCCGGGACAGGGTGATGAATCACCCCTCCACTTT
. | TRBJ2-3 | TRBV29-1 | . | CSVGAGGTDTQYF | TGCAGCGTTGGGGCAGGGGGGACAGATACGCAGTATTTT
. | TRBJ1-2 | TRBV2 | . | CASSDGRYLYGYTF | TGTGCCAGCAGTGACGGGCGATACCTTTATGGCTACACCTTC
TRBD1 | TRBJ1-2 | TRBV7-9 | . | CASSLEGQYYGYTF | TGTGCCAGCAGCTTAGAGGGACAGTACTATGGCTACACCTTC
. | TRBJ1-4 | TRBV4-2 | . | CASSEGRRGNEKLFF | TGTGCCAGCAGCGAAGGGCGCCGGGGTAATGAAAAACTGTTTTTT
TRBD1 | TRBJ1-1 | TRBV9 | . | CASSRTGNTEAFF | TGTGCCAGCAGCCGGACAGGGAACACTGAAGCTTTCTTT
. | TRBJ1-1 | TRBV29-1 | . | CSVQHDQGGNTEAFF | TGCAGCGTCCAACACGATCAGGGTGGGAACACTGAAGCTTTCTTT
TRBD2 | TRBJ2-3 | TRBV5-4 | . | CASSLSGGTDTQYF | TGTGCCAGCAGCTTGAGCGGGGGCACAGATACGCAGTATTTT
. | TRBJ2-2 | TRBV11-3 | . | CASRTFSGELFF | TGTGCCAGCAGGACTTTCTCGGGGGAGCTGTTTTTT
. | TRBJ1-3 | TRBV5-6 | . | CASSLEAASTNSGNTIYF | TGTGCCAGCAGCTTGGAGGCAGCCAGCACCAACTCTGGAAACACCATATATTTT
TRBD1 | TRBJ2-1 | TRBV2 | . | CASRTGVISEQFF | TGTGCCAGCAGGACAGGGGTAATTAGTGAGCAGTTCTTC
. | TRBJ1-2 | TRBV5-8 | . | CASSSRTDLYGYTF | TGTGCCAGCAGCTCCCGGACCGACCTCTATGGCTACACCTTC
TRBD1 | TRBJ1-5 | TRBV4-3 | . | CASSLPGQGSNQPQHF | TGCGCCAGCAGCCTTCCGGGACAGGGTTCCAATCAGCCCCAGCATTTT
. | TRBJ1-1 | TRBV7-2 | . | CASRPSGDTEAFF | TGTGCCAGCAGGCCGTCTGGGGACACTGAAGCTTTCTTT
. | TRBJ2-3 | TRBV21-1 | . | CASSKAWFFSTDTQYF | TGTGCCAGCAGCAAAGCTTGGTTTTTTAGCACAGATACGCAGTATTTT
. | TRBJ1-5 | TRBV16 | . | CASSPGVSNQPQHF | TGTGCCAGCTCACCGGGAGTGAGCAATCAGCCCCAGCATTTT
. | TRBJ2-1 | TRBV19 | . | CASSSGTYNEQFF | TGTGCCAGTAGTTCAGGGACCTACAATGAGCAGTTCTTC
. | TRBJ2-1 | TRBV4-2 | . | CASSQDPPGKARMNEQFF | TGTGCCAGCAGCCAAGACCCCCCGGGGAAGGCACGTATGAATGAGCAGTTCTTC
. | TRBJ2-5 | TRBV30 | . | CAWSVRERGTQYF | TGTGCCTGGAGTGTAAGAGAAAGGGGGACCCAGTACTTC
. | TRBJ2-3 | TRBV7-2 | . | CASSLDPGSVRYF | TGTGCCAGCAGCTTAGACCCAGGGTCAGTTCGGTATTTT
. | TRBJ2-3 | TRBV7-2 | . | CASSLGQGADTQYF | TGTGCCAGCAGCCTCGGGCAGGGCGCAGATACGCAGTATTTT
. | TRBJ1-1 | TRBV18 | . | CASSPGAETEAFF | TGTGCCAGCTCCCCAGGGGCGGAGACTGAAGCTTTCTTT
. | TRBJ2-7 | TRBV6-5 | . | CASSLSGNSYEQYF | TGTGCCAGCAGTCTAAGCGGAAACTCCTACGAGCAGTACTTC
. | TRBJ2-5 | TRBV30 | . | CAWSARERKTQYF | TGTGCCTGGAGTGCTAGGGAGCGGAAGACCCAGTACTTC
TRBD1 | TRBJ2-3 | TRBV7-7 | . | CASSPTGTEADTQYF | TGTGCTAGCAGCCCTACCGGGACAGAAGCAGATACGCAGTATTTT
. | TRBJ1-2 | TRBV28 | . | CASSSPYRTQNYGYTF | TGTGCCAGCAGTTCCCCATACAGAACCCAAAACTATGGCTACACCTTC
TRBD1 | TRBJ2-1 | TRBV30 | . | CAWRTGQWHNEQFF | TGTGCCTGGAGGACAGGGCAATGGCACAATGAGCAGTTCTTC
. | TRBJ1-2 | TRBV11-2 | few | CASSLGTNYGYTF | TGTGCCAGCAGCTTAGGGACTAACTATGGCTACACCTTC
. | TRBJ1-1 | TRBV6-1 | . | CASSGRGRGANTEAFF | TGTGCCAGCAGTGGTCGGGGGCGCGGGGCGAACACTGAAGCTTTCTTT
. | TRBJ2-1 | TRBV2 | . | CASTREEQFF | TGTGCCAGCACCCGGGAGGAGCAGTTCTTC
. | TRBJ2-2 | TRBV9 | . | CASSVVGTGELFF | TGTGCCAGCAGCGTAGTTGGGACCGGGGAGCTGTTTTTT
. | TRBJ2-1 | TRBV7-2 | . | CASSLSGSSYNEQFF | TGTGCCAGCAGCTTATCCGGAAGCTCCTACAATGAGCAGTTCTTC
. | TRBJ2-1 | TRBV11-3 | . | CASSLASYNEQFF | TGTGCCAGCAGCTTAGCCAGCTACAATGAGCAGTTCTTC
. | TRBJ1-4 | TRBV27 | . | CASSAKRGGATNEKLFF | TGTGCCAGCAGCGCAAAACGCGGTGGTGCGACTAATGAAAAACTGTTTTTT
. | TRBJ1-4 | TRBV6-6 | . | CASSYPDATAHEKLFF | TGTGCCAGCAGTTACCCCGACGCCACCGCCCATGAAAAACTGTTTTTT
TRBD1 | TRBJ2-4 | TRBV14 | . | CASSQDPRTGTNIQYF | TGTGCCAGCAGCCAAGATCCGAGGACAGGGACAAACATTCAGTACTTC
. | TRBJ1-1 | TRBV7-8 | . | CASSWGAERSWDTEAFF | TGTGCCAGCAGCTGGGGGGCCGAACGGTCTTGGGACACTGAAGCTTTCTTT
TRBD1 | TRBJ2-5 | TRBV7-6 | . | CASTLGTVQETQYF | TGTGCCAGCACCCTCGGGACAGTACAAGAGACCCAGTACTTC
TRBD1 | TRBJ1-1 | TRBV7-3 | . | CASSARQGETEAFF | TGTGCCAGCAGCGCTCGACAGGGGGAGACTGAAGCTTTCTTT
. | TRBJ1-2 | TRBV5-1 | once | CASSLGGIRNYGYTF | TGCGCCAGCAGCTTGGGCGGCATTCGGAACTATGGCTACACCTTC